This is a list of T cell receptor beta chains from one sample in a study of blood T cell repertoires in COVID-19. Clones were sequenced by immunoSEQ multiplex PCR, and TCRdb holds only the in-frame ones, with some missing. Seen here are about 100,000 clones, more than 80% observed once, and the top ten hold approximately 4.6%. Sequencing was performed on peripheral blood. The receptors were gathered from an elderly man with COVID-19, enrolled during active disease. Both conserved end residues are part of each CDR3. Each record gives: clone size, V gene, J gene, D gene, CDR3 DNA, CDR3 protein. The D gene is left open where the match is weak. Size is stated for part of the rows, as once, few or many counts, or as a class when the clone is expanded.

size: .; V: TRBV29-1; J: TRBJ1-1; D: .; DNA: TGCAGCGTGCAGGTAAACACTGAAGCTTTCTTT; CDR3: CSVQVNTEAFF
size: .; V: TRBV11-3; J: TRBJ2-1; D: .; DNA: TGTGCCAGCAGCTTGGGCGGGGAATTCAATGAGCAGTTCTTC; CDR3: CASSLGGEFNEQFF
size: .; V: TRBV30; J: TRBJ1-6; D: TRBD1; DNA: TGTGCCTGGACCACCCTGACAGGGCGGGATTCACCCCTCCACTTT; CDR3: CAWTTLTGRDSPLHF
size: .; V: TRBV2; J: TRBJ2-7; D: TRBD2; DNA: TGTGCCAGCAGTGTTCTTCTAGCGGGGGGCAACTCCTACGAGCAGTACTTC; CDR3: CASSVLLAGGNSYEQYF
size: .; V: TRBV5-1; J: TRBJ2-3; D: .; DNA: TGCGCCAGCAGCTTGGCTGGCACAGATACGCAGTATTTT; CDR3: CASSLAGTDTQYF
size: .; V: TRBV6-5; J: TRBJ2-1; D: .; DNA: TGTGCCAGCAGCAGGAAGGGGGAGACCTACAATGAGCAGTTCTTC; CDR3: CASSRKGETYNEQFF
size: .; V: TRBV5-1; J: TRBJ2-5; D: TRBD2; DNA: TGCGCCAGCGGGTCGGGACTAGCCATAGAGACCCAGTACTTC; CDR3: CASGSGLAIETQYF
size: .; V: TRBV2; J: TRBJ2-7; D: TRBD1; DNA: TGTGCCAGCAGTGACGAGAGACAGGGCGATCGCTACGAGCAGTACTTC; CDR3: CASSDERQGDRYEQYF
size: .; V: TRBV14; J: TRBJ1-1; D: .; DNA: TGTGCCAGCAGCCTCAGACACATGAACACTGAAGCTTTCTTT; CDR3: CASSLRHMNTEAFF
size: once; V: TRBV28; J: TRBJ1-1; D: .; DNA: TGTGCCAGCAGTTTATCAGGAGGGTATGGGAACACTGAAGCTTTCTTT; CDR3: CASSLSGGYGNTEAFF
size: few; V: TRBV3-1/TRBV3-2; J: TRBJ2-3; D: TRBD2; DNA: TGTGCCAGCAGCCAAGAACGAGCGGGGTTTACAGATACGCAGTATTTT; CDR3: CASSQERAGFTDTQYF
size: .; V: TRBV20-1; J: TRBJ2-7; D: .; DNA: TGCAGTGTTGGTCGGGACTACGAGCAGTACTTC; CDR3: CSVGRDYEQYF
size: .; V: TRBV5-6; J: TRBJ2-1; D: TRBD2; DNA: TGTGCCAGCAGCTTGGTTCAAGTTGGCGGGGGATACAATGAGCAGTTCTTC; CDR3: CASSLVQVGGGYNEQFF
size: .; V: TRBV30; J: TRBJ1-5; D: TRBD1; DNA: TGTGCCTGGGGGGGCGGCAGGGGGCAGCCCCAGCATTTT; CDR3: CAWGGGRGQPQHF
size: .; V: TRBV5-6; J: TRBJ1-1; D: .; DNA: TGTGCCAGCAGCCTCCAGGCTCCGACGGCCACTGAAGCTTTCTTT; CDR3: CASSLQAPTATEAFF
size: once; V: TRBV7-9; J: TRBJ1-3; D: .; DNA: TGTGCCAGCAGCTTAGCTGGGCGCAGGGGATCTGGAAACACCATATATTTT; CDR3: CASSLAGRRGSGNTIYF